Presented here are 28 T cell receptor beta chains from one specimen sequenced in a study of control samples from healthy donors and cancer patients. Repertoires were generated with immunoSEQ multiplex PCR, while TCRdb's copy carries only in-frame clones and drops some. The sample lists some 120,000 clones, over 75% seen once, with approximately 2.7% in the top ten. The sequencing input was blood. Receptors originate from a man younger than 35 in good health.

This chain links TRBV9 with TRBJ1-5; D is ambiguous. V lost 0 bases, J lost 1 base, and 5 bases lay in between. The CDR3 consists of 14 residues. Germline CDR1 SGDLS, CDR2 YYNGEE. The CDR3 nucleotides are TGTGCCAGCAGCGTAGGTATGAGCAATCAGCCCCAGCATTTT. Its translation: CASSVGMSNQPQHF.

The genes are TRBV5-1 and TRBJ1-5; 7 bases are a match to TRBD1. V lost 0 bases and J lost 0; bases outside the gene matches: 3. The germline V gene has CDR1 SGHRS and CDR2 YFSETQ. CDR3 length: 16 residues. The CDR3 DNA reads as TGCGCCAGCAGCTTGGGGGGACAGTATAGCAATCAGCCCCAGCATTTT. It specifies CASSLGGQYSNQPQHF. Full variable domain (remainder filled in from reference TRBV5-1 and TRBJ1-5): KAGVTQTPRYLIKTRGQQVTLSCSPISGHRSVSWYQQTPGQGLQFLFEYFSETQRNKGNFPGRFSGRQFSNSRSEMNVSTLELGDSALYLCASSLGGQYSNQPQHFGDGTRLSIL.

The V gene is TRBV25-1, the J gene TRBJ2-2; D not certain. V was pared by 4 bases and J by 2 bases, with 17 bases between. The germline V gene has CDR1 MGHDK and CDR2 SYGVNS. The CDR3 is made up of 17 amino acids. CDR3 residues: CASSGHPDGFNTGELFF. The CDR3 region has the DNA TGTGCCAGCAGTGGACACCCGGACGGATTTAACACCGGGGAGCTGTTTTTT.

The table lists this clone with a count of one. The rearrangement links TRBV7-2 to TRBJ1-1; D call uncertain. The V end was cut by 2 bases, the J end by 7 bases, with 8 bases between. Germline CDR1 SGHTA, CDR2 FQGNSA. This CDR3 is 12 amino acids long. The CDR3 nucleotides are TGTGCCAGCAGCTTATTTGGCGGTGAAGCTTTCTTT. The encoded protein is CASSLFGGEAFF.

The genes are TRBV6-4 and TRBJ2-1; 9 nucleotides line up with TRBD2. This CDR3 has 15 amino acids. Germline V gene sequence: CDR1 MRHNA, CDR2 SNTAGT. Trimming cost V 4 bases and J 3 bases; bases outside gene matches: 4. The CDR3 here is CASSVGREGYNEQFF. CDR3 DNA: TGTGCCAGCAGTGTCGGGCGGGAGGGCTACAATGAGCAGTTCTTC.

The J gene is TRBJ2-5, the V gene TRBV5-6; TRBD2 aligns across 8 bases. Unmatched junction bases numbered 2, after V lost 6 bases and J lost 1 base. The CDR3 runs 13 residues. Germline V gene sequence: CDR1 SGHDT, CDR2 YYEEEE. This chain's CDR3 is CASTLAGQETQYF. In DNA, the CDR3 is TGTGCCAGCACTCTAGCGGGCCAAGAGACCCAGTACTTC.

The chain has TRBV30 and TRBJ1-2, with 7 positions matching TRBD1. CDR1 and CDR2 from the germline V gene are GTSNPN and SVGIG (reference sequence). The CDR3 loop spans 14 amino acids. Losses at the gene ends were 2 bases for V and 0 bases for J; bases not matched to a gene: 3. CDR3 region: CAWSRDSPNYGYTF. CDR3 nucleotides: TGTGCCTGGAGTAGGGACAGTCCTAACTATGGCTACACCTTC.

J is TRBJ2-2 and V is TRBV12-3 or TRBV12-4; D possibly corresponds to TRBD1 (6 bases). The CDR3 runs to 12 residues. V was trimmed by 9 bases and J by 6 bases, leaving 11 bases between them. The CDR3 loop is CASHWGPGELFF. The CDR3 DNA is TGTGCCAGTCACTGGGGGCCCGGGGAGCTGTTTTTT.

This chain joins TRBV27 and TRBJ1-5; D remains unclear. The length of the CDR3 is 13 residues. Germline CDR1 MNHEY, CDR2 SMNVEV (reference sequence). Trimming took 2 bases from V and 7 from J, leaving 9 bases between them. CDR3 in amino acids: CASSLGSRQPQHF. The CDR3 bases are TGTGCCAGCAGTTTAGGGAGCCGACAGCCCCAGCATTTT.

This chain links TRBV5-4 with TRBJ1-2, with D possibly TRBD1 on 5 matching bases. The CDR3 length is 14 residues. CDR1 is SGHNT, CDR2 YYREEE, per germline (reference sequence). With 2 bases removed from V and 7 bases from J, the gap between germline ends came to 15 bases. The CDR3 sequence: CASSLSGGVVGYTF. The DNA of the CDR3 is TGTGCCAGCAGCTTAAGTGGGGGTGTGGTTGGCTACACCTTC.

V is TRBV5-1 and J is TRBJ2-2, with a possible D match to TRBD1 (5 bases). The CDR3 sequence is 12 residues long. V lost 6 bases, J lost 6 bases, and 9 bases lay in between. The germline gives CDR1 SGHRS, CDR2 YFSETQ. The chain's CDR3 is CASTTVSGELFF. Here the CDR3 DNA reads TGCGCCAGCACGACAGTCTCCGGGGAGCTGTTTTTT.

This clone was observed a single time. The chain combines TRBV9 with TRBJ2-6; 10 positions match TRBD2. Per the germline V gene, CDR1 is SGDLS and CDR2 is YYNGEE. The CDR3 length is 17 residues. The J segment lost 0 bases and the V segment lost 7 bases, leaving 7 bases of the junction unmatched. CDR3 region: CASGESGGDSGANVLTF. The CDR3 bases are TGTGCCAGCGGAGAGAGCGGGGGGGACTCTGGGGCCAACGTCCTGACTTTC.

The chain links TRBV7-2 to TRBJ2-5, with a tentative D call TRBD2 (5 bases). The CDR3 is 15 residues long. The ends were cut back, 5 bases at V and 3 bases at J, with 16 bases in the middle. From germline, CDR1 is SGHTA and CDR2 FQGNSA. This CDR3 reads CASSLMGGSKETQYF. The CDR3 nucleotides are TGTGCCAGCAGCCTAATGGGCGGGTCTAAAGAGACCCAGTACTTC.

The chain combines TRBV5-1 with TRBJ1-2; perhaps TRBD1 as D (5 bases). Germline CDR1 is SGHRS and CDR2 is YFSETQ. The CDR3 extends over 15 amino acids. Trimming cost V 1 base and J 4 bases, with 14 bases left between them. The CDR3 loop reads CASSLRQGEGYGYTF. In DNA, the CDR3 is TGCGCCAGCAGCTTGAGGCAGGGCGAGGGCTATGGCTACACCTTC.

The CDR3 coding sequence is TGCGCCAGCAGCTTAGGGACTTACGGGGCAGATACGCAGTATTTT. Translated, it gives CASSLGTYGADTQYF. The chain is built from TRBV5-1 and TRBJ2-3; a possible D gene is TRBD2 (6 bases). V was trimmed by 2 bases and J by 4 bases, leaving 14 bases between them. The CDR3 has 15 amino acids. Germline V gene sequence: CDR1 SGHRS, CDR2 YFSETQ.

The V call is TRBV3-1 (or the pseudogene TRBV3-2), the J call TRBJ2-5; TRBD1 is a possible D gene (5 bases). The CDR3 extends over 14 amino acids. The V gene lost 0 bases and the J gene lost 4 bases, with 9 bases spanning the gap. CDR1 LGHDT and CDR2 YNNKEL come from the germline V gene (reference sequence). CDR3 bases: TGTGCCAGCAGCCAAGAGGGCCAGGGAGAGACCCAGTACTTC. Its translation is CASSQEGQGETQYF.

J is TRBJ2-3 and V is TRBV7-9; 7 bases map to TRBD2. The CDR3 runs to 15 residues. V shed 2 bases, J shed 0 bases, and the junction held 2 bases outside the gene matches. From germline, CDR1 is SEHNR and CDR2 FQNEAQ (reference sequence). The chain's CDR3 is CASSLPLASTDTQYF. CDR3 in DNA: TGTGCCAGCAGCTTACCACTAGCGAGCACAGATACGCAGTATTTT.

The chain recombines TRBV27 with TRBJ2-1, with 13 bases fitting TRBD2. Losses at the gene ends were 4 bases for V and 9 bases for J; bases not matched to a gene: 12. CDR1 and CDR2 from the germline V gene are MNHEY and SMNVEV (reference sequence). CDR3 length: 17 residues. The CDR3, as DNA: TGTGCCAGCAGTTATCCCGGGACTAGCGGGACACGGGGTGAGCAGTTCTTC. Residues: CASSYPGTSGTRGEQFF.

The rearrangement joins TRBV3-1 (or the pseudogene TRBV3-2) to TRBJ2-1, with TRBD2 identical over 8 bases. Germline V gene data show CDR1 as LGHDT and CDR2 as YNNKEL (reference sequence). The CDR3 is 16 residues long. The J segment lost 10 bases and the V segment lost 4 bases, leaving 15 bases of the junction unmatched. The CDR3 spells CASSRETQNAGGEQFF. The CDR3 coding sequence is TGTGCCAGCAGCCGCGAAACCCAGAACGCGGGGGGCGAGCAGTTCTTC.

This clone was seen a few times. For the CDR3, the DNA is TGTGCCAGCAGCGGACTTAATAGCAATCAGCCCCAGCATTTT. Translated, it gives CASSGLNSNQPQHF. The chain links TRBV6-5 to TRBJ1-5; D gene uncertain. The CDR3 runs to 14 residues. Germline V gene lookup returns CDR1 MNHEY and CDR2 SVGAGI. The V gene lost 6 bases and the J gene lost 0 bases, with 9 bases spanning the gap.

The CDR3 DNA reads as TGCGCCAGCAGCTTGTGGTATGGGGCTGAAGAGACCCAGTACTTC. Protein: CASSLWYGAEETQYF. The V gene is TRBV5-1, the J gene TRBJ2-5; possible D gene TRBD1, 5 bases. This CDR3 spans 15 amino acids. Trimming pared 1 base from V and 3 bases from J, leaving 13 bases between. The V gene's germline CDR1 is SGHRS and CDR2 YFSETQ.

V usage is TRBV7-2 and J usage is TRBJ1-1, with D possibly TRBD1 on 6 matching bases. CDR3 size: 14 residues. Trimming shortened V by 6 bases and J by 1 base, and 12 bases separated the two germline ends. The germline V gene encodes CDR1 SGHTA and CDR2 FQGNSA. The CDR3 DNA is TGTGCCAGCAGTAGAGGGGGTTCGAACACTGAAGCTTTCTTT. The encoded protein is CASSRGGSNTEAFF.

The genes are TRBV6-1 and TRBJ1-1; no clear D. Between the trimmed V and J ends, which lost 2 bases and 5 bases, there was a span of 12 bases. Germline values: CDR1 MNHNS, CDR2 SASEGT. The CDR3 is 14 amino acids. The CDR3 loop reads CASSESVGRTEAFF. CDR3 sequence (DNA): TGTGCCAGCAGTGAATCGGTAGGGAGGACTGAAGCTTTCTTT.

This sequence joins TRBV5-6 and TRBJ2-6; D not resolved. There are 15 residues in the CDR3. V was trimmed by 3 bases and J by 2 bases, leaving 9 bases between them. Germline V lookup: CDR1 SGHDT, CDR2 YYEEEE. The CDR3 here is CASSWVRTGANVLTF. In nucleotides, the CDR3 is TGTGCCAGCAGCTGGGTTCGGACTGGGGCCAACGTCCTGACTTTC.

The V call is TRBV24-1, the J call TRBJ1-4, with 12 bases aligning to TRBD1. Germline V gives CDR1 KGHDR, CDR2 SFDVKD. This CDR3 spans 17 amino acids. Unmatched junction bases numbered 11, after V lost 5 bases and J lost 8 bases. CDR3 loop: CATSATSGQGAEEKLFF. CDR3 bases: TGTGCCACCAGTGCCACCTCGGGACAGGGGGCAGAAGAAAAACTGTTTTTT.

The chain is built from TRBV4-2 and TRBJ1-1, with 7 bases that match TRBD1. J was trimmed by 4 bases and V by 2 bases; bases with no gene match: 19. The germline CDR1 and CDR2 sequences are LGHNA and YNFKEQ. CDR3 length: 19 amino acids. CDR3 nucleotide sequence: TGTGCCAGCAGCCAAAGAAGGACGGACAGGCGCCTCACCCCCACTGAAGCTTTCTTT. Amino acids: CASSQRRTDRRLTPTEAFF.

The V gene is TRBV19, the J gene TRBJ1-1; no definite D call. The length of the CDR3 is 13 residues. Trimming removed 7 bases at V and 2 bases at J, with 11 bases between. Germline assignment: CDR1 LNHDA and CDR2 SQIVND (reference sequence). CDR3 sequence (DNA): TGTGCCAGTACCCAATGGGGTAACACTGAAGCTTTCTTT. Translation: CASTQWGNTEAFF. The variable domain in full, with the rest retrieved from reference TRBV19 and TRBJ1-1, is DGGITQSPKYLFRKEGQNVTLSCEQNLNHDAMYWYRQDPGQGLRLIYYSQIVNDFQKGDIAEGYSVSREKKESFPLTVTSAQKNPTAFYLCASTQWGNTEAFFGQGTRLTVV.

This chain connects TRBV7-2 to TRBJ1-2, with unresolved D. CDR1 and CDR2 (germline): SGHTA, FQGNSA. The CDR3 runs to 15 residues. V was trimmed by 5 bases and J by 1 base, leaving 14 bases between them. CDR3 nucleotide sequence: TGTGCCAGCAGCCCTCCCGTGGGCCATAACTATGGCTACACCTTC. Its protein product is CASSPPVGHNYGYTF.